This entry lists 9 T cell receptor beta chains sequenced from one sample in a study of T-cell reconstitution after alpha-beta-depleted transplantation in children. Unique molecular identifiers featured in how the TCRbeta library was prepared. In TCRdb, the PCR reads were re-called with MiXCR into one record per CDR3 protein. This sample has some 600,000 distinct CDR3 sequences, with approximately 17% found just once. Sequences were derived from PBMCs from the stem cell graft donor, sampled from the stem cell graft. All receptors derive from a human donor who donated a stem cell graft to a child with acute myeloid leukemia.

The chain uses TRBV20-1 and TRBJ2-1, with 11 bases lining up with TRBD2. Germline CDR1 DFQATT, CDR2 SNEGSKA (reference sequence). This CDR3 is built from 15 residues. The trim removed 6 bases at V and 7 bases at J, leaving 11 bases unmatched. Here the CDR3 DNA reads TGCAGTGCCCTCCCCCTAGCGGGGGGACCAAATGAGCAGTTCTTC. Protein: CSALPLAGGPNEQFF.

The genes are TRBV20-1 and TRBJ1-5; D remains unclear. V lost 2 bases, J lost 6 bases, and 11 bases lay in between. Germline CDR1 is DFQATT and CDR2 is SNEGSKA (reference sequence). This CDR3 has 13 residues. DNA of the CDR3: TGCAGTGCTAGACAGAAAAATGGTCAGCCCCAGCATTTT. It is translated as CSARQKNGQPQHF.

This chain links TRBV4-3 with TRBJ2-1, with 11 bases fitting TRBD2. From germline, CDR1 is LGHNA and CDR2 YSLEER. After removal of 5 bases from V and 0 bases from J, the junction contained 9 bases not matched to a gene. The CDR3 runs to 18 residues. Here the CDR3 DNA reads TGCGCCAGCAGCGGGCCGGCGACTAGCGGGGACTCCTACAATGAGCAGTTCTTC. Protein product: CASSGPATSGDSYNEQFF.

V usage is TRBV7-9 and J usage is TRBJ1-5; no clear D gene. V lost 4 bases, J lost 5 bases, and 9 bases lay in between. This CDR3 is 13 amino acids long. In germline, CDR1 is SEHNR, CDR2 FQNEAQ (reference sequence). CDR3 DNA: TGTGCCAGCAGCTCGGGGATCCATCAGCCCCAGCATTTT. Amino acids: CASSSGIHQPQHF.

Many counts were recorded for this clonotype. V gene TRBV12-3 or TRBV12-4 combines with J gene TRBJ1-1; D is possibly TRBD1 (5 bases). The CDR3 consists of 13 residues. V lost 2 bases to trimming and J lost 7 bases, with 11 bases between them. The CDR3 nucleotides are TGTGCCAGCAGTTTAATCAGGGCCAATGAAGCTTTCTTT. Residues: CASSLIRANEAFF.

This clonotype came up a few times. The chain couples TRBV5-6 to TRBJ1-6; tentatively, D is TRBD1 (5 bases). Germline V gives CDR1 SGHDT, CDR2 YYEEEE. Trimming stripped 0 bases from V and 5 bases from J, with 15 bases between. This CDR3 comprises 17 residues. In DNA form, the CDR3 reads TGTGCCAGCAGCTTGGAGGGGTCCGGGGAGAATAATTCACCCCTCCACTTT. It translates to CASSLEGSGENNSPLHF.

This clonotype was seen more than once but under ten times. This chain joins TRBV20-1 and TRBJ1-5; weak D call: TRBD1 (6 bases). Germline V lookup: CDR1 DFQATT, CDR2 SNEGSKA (reference sequence). The CDR3 covers 13 residues. Trimming cost V 4 bases and J 7 bases, with 14 bases left between them. CDR3 protein: CSAKGGDRQPQHF. The DNA for the CDR3 is TGCAGTGCTAAGGGGGGGGATCGACAGCCCCAGCATTTT.

This clonotype was detected only a few times. The chain employs TRBV6-2 or TRBV6-3 and TRBJ1-5; D uncertain. This CDR3 spans 14 amino acids. V lost 6 bases and J 0 bases, leaving 9 bases between the germline ends. Per germline, CDR1 MNHEY and CDR2 SVGEGT. The CDR3 DNA reads TGTGCCAGCAGCTGGTATTATAGCAATCAGCCCCAGCATTTT. It encodes CASSWYYSNQPQHF.

This sequence joins TRBV4-3 and TRBJ2-3, with a possible D match to TRBD1 (6 bases). The CDR3 runs 15 residues. Germline CDR1 LGHNA, CDR2 YSLEER. V was shortened by 0 bases and J by 1 base, with 8 bases between the two germline ends. The CDR3 protein is CASSQEGAGTDTQYF. CDR3 nucleotides: TGCGCCAGCAGCCAAGAGGGGGCCGGCACAGATACGCAGTATTTT.